Detailed here is one T cell receptor beta chain. The sample is drawn from a study of control samples from healthy donors and cancer patients. Profiled with immunoSEQ multiplex PCR; TCRdb holds only in-frame clones, not every one. The sample has 50,000 or so clones; 95% are singletons. The ends were cut back, 0 bases at V and 9 bases at J, with 10 bases in the middle. The CDR3 length is 14 residues. Looked up from germline, CDR1 is SGHNT and CDR2 is YYREEE (reference sequence). V is TRBV5-4 and J is TRBJ1-6; no firm D call. The TCR sequence derives from a man aged 25-40 years in good health. The material sequenced was blood. DNA of the CDR3: TGTGCCAGCAGCTTGGAGGCCGGAAGTTCACCCCTCCACTTT. This sequence encodes CASSLEAGSSPLHF.